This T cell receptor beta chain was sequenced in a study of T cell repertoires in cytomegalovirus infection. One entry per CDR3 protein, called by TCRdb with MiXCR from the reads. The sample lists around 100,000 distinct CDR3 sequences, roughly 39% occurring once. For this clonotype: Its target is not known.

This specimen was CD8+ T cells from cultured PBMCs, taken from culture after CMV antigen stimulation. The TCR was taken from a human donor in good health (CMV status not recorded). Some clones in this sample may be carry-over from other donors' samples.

The CDR3 reads CASSQEWASSNQPQHF. CDR3 DNA: TGCGCCAGCAGCCAAGAATGGGCCAGTAGCAATCAGCCCCAGCATTTT. The chain is built from TRBV4-1 and TRBJ1-5; no clear D gene. The CDR3 consists of 16 residues. Germline lookup yields CDR1 MGHRA and CDR2 YSYEKL. V was cut by 0 bases and J by 0 bases, with 9 bases left in between.